Below, one TCR beta chain is given with its context. Naive CD8 cells were CD45RO-negative, positively selected for CCR7, excluding terminally differentiated effector memory CD45RA+ cells. This CDR3 comprises 17 residues. Germline CDR1 SGDLS, CDR2 YYNGEE. V trimming: 1 base; J trimming: 0 bases; junction bases outside the gene matches: 4. The data are from a study of shared clonotypes between healthy human individuals. In the study overall: Three men and two women, aged 18 to 49, were donors.

Assay: immunoSEQ multiplex PCR; the TCRdb copy retains only in-frame clones and omits some. The table records 2 million to 2.5 million clones, under 95% of them present only once. The chain combines TRBV9 with TRBJ2-1, with 10 bases identical to TRBD2. The specimen sequenced was naive CD8+ T cells from PBMCs. This TCR was recovered from a man aged 18 to 30 in good health. Some clones in this sample may be carry-over from other donors' samples. CDR3 coding DNA: TGTGCCAGCAGCGTACTAGGGACTAGCGCCTCCTACAATGAGCAGTTCTTC. Amino acids: CASSVLGTSASYNEQFF.